This T cell receptor (beta chain) was observed in a study of shared clonotypes between healthy human individuals. The table came from immunoSEQ multiplex PCR; TCRdb's copy has only in-frame clones and leaves some out. Counted here are about 2.4 million clones, approximately 92% occurring once; the ten biggest clones make up around 0.15%. This CDR3 has 15 amino acids. Germline V gene lookup returns CDR1 SGHKS and CDR2 YYEKEE (reference sequence). V shed 4 bases and J shed 5 bases, with 18 bases lying between them. The chain has TRBV5-5 and TRBJ1-1, with D uncertain. Sequences were obtained from naive CD4+ T cells sorted from blood. Subset noted: CD45RA+ positively selected. This receptor was taken from a man younger than 35 in good health. The CDR3 spells CASSLARVVSTEAFF. CDR3 nucleotides: TGTGCCAGCAGCCTGGCAAGAGTGGTATCGACTGAAGCTTTCTTT.